Listed below are T cell receptor beta chains from one sample, sequenced in a study of Ad26.COV2.S vaccination and SARS-CoV-2 variants. Libraries were prepared by immunoSEQ multiplex PCR; TCRdb keeps only in-frame clonotypes and omits some of them. The data show about half a million clones, nearly 90% seen once. The sample consisted of peripheral blood, taken in a trial of Ad26.COV2.S vaccine versus placebo. These receptors were taken from a person aged 18 to 65 who received the Ad26.COV2.S COVID-19 vaccine or a placebo. Each CDR3 is given with its conserved first and last residue.

V,J,length,CDR3
TRBV15,TRBJ2-7,17,CATSRDRSTGGKYEQYF
TRBV4-3,TRBJ2-1,13,CASSQEGRGEQFF
TRBV12-5,TRBJ2-3,14,CASGAGLSTDTQYF
TRBV12-5,TRBJ2-1,14,CASGTTLGSNEQFF
TRBV14,TRBJ2-3,17,CASSPQGLAGGTDTQYF
TRBV4-3,TRBJ1-1,15,CASSQDEGRDTEAFF
TRBV10-2,TRBJ2-7,13,CASGGDYTYEQYF
TRBV7-2,TRBJ1-2,14,CASRPPGQANGYTF
TRBV7-6,TRBJ2-5,16,CASSFSGQKFQETQYF
TRBV19,TRBJ1-4,15,CASSTFEGTGEKLFF
TRBV5-6,TRBJ1-2,15,CASSLRTGRTYGYTF
TRBV30,TRBJ2-3,15,CAWSYSGRSADTQYF